This T cell receptor beta chain was recorded in a study of STAT5B mutations in CD4+ large granular lymphocyte leukemia. Original data processing: A productive frequency of 2.59 x 10-5 was the lowest detectable. Produced via immunoSEQ multiplex PCR; TCRdb's table is partial and in-frame only. The DNA was the basis for D and trimming; V, J and clone size are from that table. In the table there are fewer than 40,000 clones, less than 85% of which are singletons. The sequenced sample consisted of CD4+ T cells from blood buffy coats. This sequence was found in a human donor in good health.

The CDR3 is CASSQTSTNTGELFF. CDR3 bases: TGTGCCAGCTCACAGACTAGCACAAACACCGGGGAGCTGTTTTTT. The V call is TRBV18, the J call TRBJ2-2, with TRBD2 matching 7 bases. Germline V gene data show CDR1 as KGHSH and CDR2 as LQKENI. The CDR3 spans 15 residues. The V and J ends lost 4 bases and 2 bases, in that order; junction bases with no gene match: 4.